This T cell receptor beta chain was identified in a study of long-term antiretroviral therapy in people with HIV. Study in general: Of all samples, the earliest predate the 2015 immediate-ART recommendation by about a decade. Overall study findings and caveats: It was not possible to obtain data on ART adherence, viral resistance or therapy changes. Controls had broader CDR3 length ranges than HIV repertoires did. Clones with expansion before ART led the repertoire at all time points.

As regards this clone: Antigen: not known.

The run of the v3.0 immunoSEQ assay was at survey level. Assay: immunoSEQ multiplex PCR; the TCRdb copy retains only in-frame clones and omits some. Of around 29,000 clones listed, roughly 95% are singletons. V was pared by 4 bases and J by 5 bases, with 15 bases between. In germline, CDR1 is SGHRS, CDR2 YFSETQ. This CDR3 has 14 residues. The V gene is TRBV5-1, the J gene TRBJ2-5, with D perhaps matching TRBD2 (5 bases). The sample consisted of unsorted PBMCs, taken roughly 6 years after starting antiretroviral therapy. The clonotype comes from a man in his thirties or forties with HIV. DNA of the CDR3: TGCGCCAGCAGCCCCTCGGGAATTGGGGAGACCCAGTACTTC. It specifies CASSPSGIGETQYF.